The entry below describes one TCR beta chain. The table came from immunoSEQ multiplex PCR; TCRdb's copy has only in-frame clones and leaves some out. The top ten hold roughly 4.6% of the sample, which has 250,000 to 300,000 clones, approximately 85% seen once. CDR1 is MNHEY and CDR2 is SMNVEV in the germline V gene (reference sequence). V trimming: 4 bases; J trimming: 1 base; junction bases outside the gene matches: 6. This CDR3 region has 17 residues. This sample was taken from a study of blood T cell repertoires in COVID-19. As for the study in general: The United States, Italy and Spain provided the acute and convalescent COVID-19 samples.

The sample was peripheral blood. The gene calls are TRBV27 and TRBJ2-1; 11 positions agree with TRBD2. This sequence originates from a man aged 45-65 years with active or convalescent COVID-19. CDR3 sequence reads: CASSSPGLAVSYNEQFF. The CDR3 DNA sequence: TGTGCCAGCAGTTCCCCGGGACTAGCGGTATCCTACAATGAGCAGTTCTTC.